This T cell receptor (beta chain) was profiled in a study of blood T cell repertoires in COVID-19. As for the study in general: The analysed material was cDNA or gDNA that came from T cells, B-cell-depleted T cells, or PBMCs.

Methods used by the authors: Reference gene primer amplification gave nucleated cell count estimates. The repertoire was sequenced with immunoSEQ multiplex PCR; TCRdb's copy has only in-frame clones and lacks some. The V and J calls and clone size are taken from that table; D and trimming were inferred from the DNA. The sample includes 100,000 to 130,000 clones, 88% of them seen just once. V shed 4 bases and J 3 bases; nucleotides not matched to a gene: 6. CDR3 size: 13 residues. Germline-derived CDR1 and CDR2 are SQVTM and ANQGSEA. The chain carries TRBV29-1 and TRBJ2-7; 7 nucleotides agree with TRBD2. Sequencing was carried out using peripheral blood. This TCR derives from a human donor in a cohort sampled during active COVID-19. The CDR3 here is CSVVAGVNYEQYF. CDR3 DNA: TGCAGCGTTGTGGCGGGAGTCAACTACGAGCAGTACTTC.